The entry below gives a single T cell receptor (beta chain) sequence along with its context. This entry comes from a study of early stage breast cancer tumors. The CDR3 totals 19 residues. Trimming removed 6 bases from V and 6 bases from J; junction bases left unmatched: 24. Per germline, CDR1 MNHEY and CDR2 SMNVEV (reference sequence). Generated by immunoSEQ multiplex PCR, the TCRdb table keeps only in-frame clones and is missing some. Altogether about 30,000 clones are present, 72% being singletons, with the ten largest covering approximately 35%. This receptor was obtained from a person in their fifties with breast cancer. This rearrangement joins TRBV27 to TRBJ1-2; 8 bases line up with TRBD1. Sequenced material: blood. The CDR3 bases are TGTGCCAGCAGCCCTCTCCCCGGGACAGGAAGTTCCTATTACAATGGCTACACCTTC. It codes for CASSPLPGTGSSYYNGYTF.